The source of this T cell receptor beta chain is a study of cytomegalovirus exposure and HLA in healthy donors. The CDR3 covers 14 residues. CDR1 and CDR2 (germline): SGHTS, YDEGEE. V was pared by 2 bases and J by 6 bases, with 3 bases of the junction left unmatched. The PCR made use of 60 Vbeta and 13 Jbeta primers. Generated by immunoSEQ multiplex PCR, the TCRdb table keeps only in-frame clones and is missing some. Of 150,000 to 200,000 clones in the sample, 78% were seen once. The V and J genes are TRBV5-8 and TRBJ1-5, with 9 nucleotides matching TRBD1. The clonotype comes from a woman between 50 and 59 years old in good health and CMV-seropositive. Sequencing was performed on PBMCs. The CDR3 spells CASSFTGGGQPQHF. DNA of the CDR3: TGTGCCAGCAGCTTCACAGGGGGCGGTCAGCCCCAGCATTTT.